This T cell receptor beta chain was recorded in a study of tumor and adjacent non-tumor tissue in lung cancer. Germline CDR1 is DFQATT and CDR2 is SNEGSKA (reference sequence). CDR3 length equals 14 residues. The J segment lost 9 bases and the V segment lost 4 bases, leaving 12 bases of the junction unmatched. This clonotype was seen just once. RNA was extracted from bulk tissue without any cell sorting. A modified ARM-PCR protocol with three rounds of nested PCR amplified TCRbeta. TCRdb reprocessed the multiplex PCR reads via MiXCR and lists one record per CDR3 protein. The sample lists roughly 200,000 distinct CDR3 sequences; about two thirds were seen once.

The source of this sequence is a man aged 55 to 69 with non-small cell lung cancer. The sequenced material came from lung tumor tissue. The chain combines TRBV20-1 with TRBJ2-1, with 7 positions matching TRBD2. CDR3 nucleotides: TGCAGTGCTAATCTGAGGCGGGGGTGGGTTGAGCAGTTCTTC. It codes for CSANLRRGWVEQFF.